The sequence of this T cell receptor (beta chain) was determined in a study of post-analysis software for immune sequencing data. Study-level findings and limits: Several TRBV segments, TRBV5-6, TRBV5-1 and TRBV20-1 among them, were found more frequent in patients than controls.

This CDR3 has 19 residues. Germline values: CDR1 SGHRS, CDR2 YFSETQ. V lost 3 bases and J lost 0, with 24 bases in between. Worth noting for this clonotype: The antigen is not known.

cDNA libraries for TCR beta contained unique molecular identifiers. TCRdb recomputed calls from the PCR reads with MiXCR, one row per CDR3 protein. The sample has around 500,000 distinct CDR3 sequences, 34% seen once. This receptor was taken from a girl between 2 and 17 years old with multiple sclerosis. The rearrangement joins TRBV5-1 to TRBJ1-2; D perhaps matches TRBD1 (6 bases). Sequenced: blood. CDR3 nucleotide sequence: TGCGCCAGCAGCTCTACTACGGACAGCGGTATTTTCTCTAACTATGGCTACACCTTC. Amino acids: CASSSTTDSGIFSNYGYTF.